This passage covers 19 T cell receptor beta chains from one sample sequenced in a study of early stage breast cancer tumors. TCRdb's table, derived via immunoSEQ multiplex PCR, lists solely in-frame clones and lacks some. The sample has approximately 20,000 clones; 76% are singletons. The specimen was blood. These receptors all stem from a person aged 55 to 75 with breast cancer.

The chain employs TRBV15 and TRBJ1-6; 7 nucleotides match TRBD1. Trimming at V came to 0 bases and at J to 9 bases, leaving 5 bases not matched to a gene. The CDR3 has 15 amino acids. Germline values: CDR1 LNHNV, CDR2 YYDKDF (reference sequence). Here the CDR3 DNA reads TGTGCCACCAGCAGAGATTCAGGGGGGGGTTCACCCCTCCACTTT. The encoded protein is CATSRDSGGGSPLHF.

The chain combines TRBV30 with TRBJ1-5; TRBD1 matches at 8 bases. The CDR3 covers 15 residues. Germline loops: CDR1 GTSNPN, CDR2 SVGIG (reference sequence). Germline trimming cut 1 base from V and 1 base from J; bases unmatched to any gene: 3. CDR3 in amino acids: CAWSGTGISNQPQHF. DNA of the CDR3: TGTGCCTGGAGTGGGACAGGGATAAGCAATCAGCCCCAGCATTTT.

The CDR3: CASSPLAGSGNEQFF. As DNA, the CDR3 is TGTGCCAGTAGTCCCCTAGCGGGGTCGGGCAATGAGCAGTTCTTC. This chain uses TRBV19 with TRBJ2-1; 9 nucleotides line up with TRBD2. CDR3 size: 15 residues. V gave up 5 bases and J gave up 6 bases; unmatched junction bases: 8. The V gene's germline CDR1 is LNHDA and CDR2 SQIVND (reference sequence).

The chain links TRBV9 to TRBJ1-6, with D maybe TRBD1 (6 bases). CDR1 and CDR2 (germline): SGDLS, YYNGEE. Trimming took 3 bases from V and 7 from J, leaving 14 bases between them. The CDR3 consists of 15 residues. CDR3: CASSAQGQLNSPLHF. The CDR3 bases are TGTGCCAGCAGCGCCCAAGGACAGCTGAATTCACCCCTCCACTTT. The full variable domain, rest sourced from reference TRBV9 and TRBJ1-6, is DSGVTQTPKHLITATGQRVTLRCSPRSGDLSVYWYQQSLDQGLQFLIQYYNGEERAKGNILERFSAQQFPDLHSELNLSSLELGDSALYFCASSAQGQLNSPLHFGNGTRLTVT.

The chain links TRBV6-5 to TRBJ1-1, with 11 bases lining up with TRBD1. This CDR3 contains 14 residues. The germline V gene encodes CDR1 MNHEY and CDR2 SVGAGI. Trimming cost V 5 bases and J 3 bases; bases outside gene matches: 2. CDR3 DNA: TGTGCCAGCAGTAGGGACAGGGGGGACACTGAAGCTTTCTTT. This encodes CASSRDRGDTEAFF.

The chain uses TRBV2 and TRBJ2-7, with 9 bases that match TRBD2. The V segment lost 6 bases and the J segment 0 bases; nucleotides outside the gene matches: 9. Germline V gene lookup returns CDR1 SNHLY and CDR2 FYNNEI. The CDR3 is 16 amino acids. The CDR3 DNA reads TGTGCCAGCAGCCCTATGGGGCGGGGGGGCTCCTACGAGCAGTACTTC. This encodes CASSPMGRGGSYEQYF.

The chain carries TRBV4-2 and TRBJ2-7; D unresolved. The CDR3 length is 16 residues. Germline lookup yields CDR1 LGHNA and CDR2 YNFKEQ. The V end was cut by 0 bases, the J end by 7 bases, with 19 bases between. The CDR3 loop is CASSQDSSSLSGEQYF. CDR3 DNA sequence: TGTGCCAGCAGCCAAGATTCGTCCTCCCTTTCCGGAGAGCAGTACTTC.

The chain combines TRBV7-9 with TRBJ2-3, with D unclear. In germline, CDR1 is SEHNR, CDR2 FQNEAQ (reference sequence). The CDR3 length is 13 residues. V was pared by 5 bases and J by 5 bases, with 11 bases between. The CDR3 nucleotides are TGTGCCAGCAGCCCCCGCCCGAAAGATACGCAGTATTTT. It specifies CASSPRPKDTQYF. The variable domain in full, completed from reference TRBV7-9 and TRBJ2-3, reads DTGVSQNPRHKITKRGQNVTFRCDPISEHNRLYWYRQTLGQGPEFLTYFQNEAQLEKSRLLSDRFSAERPKGSFSTLEIQRTEQGDSAMYLCASSPRPKDTQYFGPGTRLTVL.

The chain employs TRBV5-4 and TRBJ2-4, with a tentative D call TRBD2 (7 bases). The ends were cut back, 4 bases at V and 8 bases at J, with 19 bases in the middle. The CDR3 length is 15 residues. The germline V gene encodes CDR1 SGHNT and CDR2 YYREEE (reference sequence). As DNA, the CDR3 is TGTGCCAGCAGCACGAACCTGCTAGGGGGGGACATTCAGTACTTC. This encodes CASSTNLLGGDIQYF.

The chain recombines TRBV5-4 with TRBJ2-6; the D gene is possibly TRBD2 (5 bases). V lost 3 bases and J lost 4, with 11 bases in between. The CDR3 spans 15 residues. CDR1 is SGHNT and CDR2 is YYREEE in the germline V gene (reference sequence). The CDR3 coding sequence is TGTGCCAGCAGCTCGGGGTTCATCGGGGCCAACGTCCTGACTTTC. It codes for CASSSGFIGANVLTF.

The rearrangement joins TRBV6-5 to TRBJ1-2, with D possibly TRBD1 on 6 matching bases. The CDR3 sequence is 15 residues long. V was trimmed by 5 bases and J by 0 bases, leaving 13 bases between them. From germline, CDR1 is MNHEY and CDR2 SVGAGI. As DNA, the CDR3 is TGTGCCAGCAGTCGAGGACAGTTAGCTAACTATGGCTACACCTTC. Translated, it gives CASSRGQLANYGYTF.

The chain combines TRBV5-4 with TRBJ2-3; D not certain. Germline CDR1 reads SGHNT; CDR2 reads YYREEE (reference sequence). The germline V and J ends were trimmed by 0 bases and 1 base, with 9 bases remaining between them. The CDR3 is 15 residues long. The CDR3 spells CASSLASSGTDTQYF. The CDR3 nucleotides read TGTGCCAGCAGCTTGGCCAGTTCCGGCACAGATACGCAGTATTTT.

The CDR3 loop reads CASSFGTGATGNTIYF. The CDR3 nucleotides read TGTGCCAGCAGCTTCGGTACGGGGGCCACTGGAAACACCATATATTTT. V is TRBV7-2 and J is TRBJ1-3; D perhaps matches TRBD1 (6 bases). Germline CDR1 SGHTA, CDR2 FQGNSA. The CDR3 length is 16 residues. V lost 3 bases, J lost 2 bases, and 14 bases lay in between. Full variable domain (remainder filled in from reference TRBV7-2 and TRBJ1-3): GAGVSQSPSNKVTEKGKDVELRCDPISGHTALYWYRQSLGQGLEFLIYFQGNSAPDKSGLPSDRFSAERTGGSVSTLTIQRTQQEDSAVYLCASSFGTGATGNTIYFGEGSWLTVV.

This clone turned up a few times. The chain has TRBV19 and TRBJ1-2; possible D gene TRBD1, 6 bases. Trimming cost V 5 bases and J 8 bases, with 15 bases left between them. The CDR3 has 13 amino acids. CDR1 is LNHDA, CDR2 SQIVND, per germline (reference sequence). The CDR3: CASSSPQGGGYTF. DNA of the CDR3: TGTGCCAGTAGTTCGCCACAGGGTGGCGGCTACACCTTC.

This chain uses TRBV9 with TRBJ1-3, with 7 bases identical to TRBD1. The CDR3 loop spans 19 amino acids. Germline lookup yields CDR1 SGDLS and CDR2 YYNGEE. V shed 2 bases and J 0 bases; nucleotides not matched to a gene: 14. CDR3 sequence (DNA): TGTGCCAGCAGCGTTTGGGACAGCGCCTTAACGATCTCTGGAAACACCATATATTTT. This translates into CASSVWDSALTISGNTIYF.

This clone was detected only once. The V call is TRBV9, the J call TRBJ1-3, with TRBD1 matching 7 bases. There are 15 residues in the CDR3. V dropped 4 bases and J dropped 4; count of bases not matched to a gene: 8. The germline gives CDR1 SGDLS, CDR2 YYNGEE. CDR3 in DNA: TGTGCCAGCAGCAGACAGGGTTTAAGGGGAAACACCATATATTTT. Its protein is CASSRQGLRGNTIYF.

The chain uses TRBV5-1 and TRBJ2-7; maybe TRBD1 (6 bases). The germline CDR1 and CDR2 sequences are SGHRS and YFSETQ. The CDR3 is made up of 14 amino acids. Trimming removed 0 bases at V and 6 bases at J, with 13 bases between. The CDR3 loop is CASSLGDNGSEQYF. The CDR3 DNA reads as TGCGCCAGCAGCTTGGGGGACAACGGTAGCGAGCAGTACTTC.

The CDR3, as DNA: TGCGCCAGCAGCATACAGGGCCTGAACACTGAAGCTTTCTTT. It encodes CASSIQGLNTEAFF. This rearrangement joins TRBV5-1 to TRBJ1-1, with D possibly matching TRBD1 (6 bases). The V end lost 4 bases, the J end lost 0 bases, and 10 bases lay between the germline ends. In germline, CDR1 is SGHRS, CDR2 YFSETQ. The CDR3 totals 14 residues.

This chain links TRBV6-1 with TRBJ2-3; TRBD1 or TRBD2 may be the D gene (5 bases each). The V gene's germline CDR1 is MNHNS and CDR2 SASEGT. This CDR3 has 16 residues. V was shortened by 3 bases and J by 0 bases, with 13 bases between the two germline ends. DNA for the CDR3: TGTGCCAGCAGTGAGCTCCGGGGCAGTAGCACAGATACGCAGTATTTT. The encoded protein is CASSELRGSSTDTQYF.